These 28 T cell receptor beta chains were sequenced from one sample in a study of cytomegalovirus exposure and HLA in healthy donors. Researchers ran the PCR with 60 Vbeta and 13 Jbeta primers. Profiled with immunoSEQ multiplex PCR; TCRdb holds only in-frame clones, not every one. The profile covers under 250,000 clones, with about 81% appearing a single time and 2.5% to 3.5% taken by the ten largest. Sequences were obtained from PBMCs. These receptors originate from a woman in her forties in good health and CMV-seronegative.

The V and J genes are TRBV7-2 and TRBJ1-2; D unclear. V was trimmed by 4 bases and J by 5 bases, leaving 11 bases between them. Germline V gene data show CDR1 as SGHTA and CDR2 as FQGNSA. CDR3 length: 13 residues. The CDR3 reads CASSSQMFYGYTF. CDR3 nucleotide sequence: TGTGCCAGCAGCTCGCAGATGTTTTATGGCTACACCTTC.

CDR3 in amino acids: CASSLLAGANNEQFF. The DNA for the CDR3 is TGTGCCAGCAGTTTATTGGCAGGGGCTAACAATGAGCAGTTCTTC. This chain uses TRBV27 with TRBJ2-1; D may be TRBD1 (6 bases). The CDR3 runs to 15 residues. With 1 base removed from V and 5 bases from J, the gap between germline ends came to 12 bases. Germline CDR1 is MNHEY and CDR2 is SMNVEV (reference sequence).

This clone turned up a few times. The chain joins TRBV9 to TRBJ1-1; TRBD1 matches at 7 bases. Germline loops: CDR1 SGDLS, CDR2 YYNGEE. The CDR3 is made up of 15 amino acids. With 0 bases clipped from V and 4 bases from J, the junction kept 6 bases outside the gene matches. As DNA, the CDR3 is TGTGCCAGCAGCGTAGCTGGGGACAGCCTCACTGAAGCTTTCTTT. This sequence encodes CASSVAGDSLTEAFF.

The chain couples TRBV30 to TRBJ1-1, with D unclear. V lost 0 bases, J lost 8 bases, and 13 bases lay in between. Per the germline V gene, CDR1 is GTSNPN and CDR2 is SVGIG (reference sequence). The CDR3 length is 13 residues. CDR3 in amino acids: CAWSVWASSEAFF. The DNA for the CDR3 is TGTGCCTGGAGTGTATGGGCCTCCTCCGAAGCTTTCTTT.

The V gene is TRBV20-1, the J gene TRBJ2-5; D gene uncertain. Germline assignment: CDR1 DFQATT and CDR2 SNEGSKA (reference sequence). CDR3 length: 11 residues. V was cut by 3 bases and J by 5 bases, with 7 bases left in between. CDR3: CSASKHETQYF. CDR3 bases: TGCAGTGCTAGTAAGCACGAGACCCAGTACTTC.

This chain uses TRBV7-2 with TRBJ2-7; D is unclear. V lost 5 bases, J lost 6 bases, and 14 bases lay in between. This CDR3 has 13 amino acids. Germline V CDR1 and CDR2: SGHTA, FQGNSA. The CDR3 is CASSPNQSGEQYF. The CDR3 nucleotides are TGTGCCAGCAGCCCCAATCAGTCTGGCGAGCAGTACTTC. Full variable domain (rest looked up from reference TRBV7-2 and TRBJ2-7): GAGVSQSPSNKVTEKGKDVELRCDPISGHTALYWYRQSLGQGLEFLIYFQGNSAPDKSGLPSDRFSAERTGGSVSTLTIQRTQQEDSAVYLCASSPNQSGEQYFGPGTRLTVT.

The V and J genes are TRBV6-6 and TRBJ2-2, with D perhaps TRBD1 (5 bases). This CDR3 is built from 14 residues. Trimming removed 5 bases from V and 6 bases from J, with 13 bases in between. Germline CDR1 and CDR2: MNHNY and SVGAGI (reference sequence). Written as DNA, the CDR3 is TGTGCCAGCAGTGATAGCAGGGTGGCCGGGGAGCTGTTTTTT. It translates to CASSDSRVAGELFF.

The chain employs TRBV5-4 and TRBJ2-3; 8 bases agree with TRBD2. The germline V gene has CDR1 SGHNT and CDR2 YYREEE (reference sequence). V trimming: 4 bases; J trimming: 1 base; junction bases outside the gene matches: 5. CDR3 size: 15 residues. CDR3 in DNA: TGTGCCAGCAGCCTTCCGGGAGGGGGCACAGATACGCAGTATTTT. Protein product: CASSLPGGGTDTQYF.

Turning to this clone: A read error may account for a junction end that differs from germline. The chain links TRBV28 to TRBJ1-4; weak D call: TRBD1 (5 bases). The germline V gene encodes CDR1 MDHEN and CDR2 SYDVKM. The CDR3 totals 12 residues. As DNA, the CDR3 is TGTGCCAGCAGCTCTGCTGGGCGGGGGAGCGTTTTT. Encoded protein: CASSSAGRGSVF.

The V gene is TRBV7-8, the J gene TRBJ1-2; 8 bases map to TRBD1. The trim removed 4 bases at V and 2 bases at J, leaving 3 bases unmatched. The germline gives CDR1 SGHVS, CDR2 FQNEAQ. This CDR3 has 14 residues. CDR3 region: CASSSGGANYGYTF. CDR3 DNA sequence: TGTGCCAGCAGCTCAGGGGGCGCAAACTATGGCTACACCTTC.

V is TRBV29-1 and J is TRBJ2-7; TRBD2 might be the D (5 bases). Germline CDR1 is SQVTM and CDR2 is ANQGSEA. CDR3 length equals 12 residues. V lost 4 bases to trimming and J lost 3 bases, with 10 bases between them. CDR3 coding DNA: TGCAGCGTTGTCGGGAACCTCTACGAGCAGTACTTC. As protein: CSVVGNLYEQYF.

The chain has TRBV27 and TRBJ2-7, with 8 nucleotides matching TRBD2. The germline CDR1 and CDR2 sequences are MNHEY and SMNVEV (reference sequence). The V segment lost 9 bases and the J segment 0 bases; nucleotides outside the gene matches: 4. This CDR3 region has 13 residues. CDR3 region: CASRAGVSYEQYF. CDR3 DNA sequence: TGTGCCAGTAGAGCGGGAGTCTCCTACGAGCAGTACTTC.

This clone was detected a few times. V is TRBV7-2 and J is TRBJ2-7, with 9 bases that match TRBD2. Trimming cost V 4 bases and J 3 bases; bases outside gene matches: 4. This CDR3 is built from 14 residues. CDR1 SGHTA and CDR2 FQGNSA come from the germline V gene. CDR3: CASSSQREVYEQYF. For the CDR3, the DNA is TGTGCCAGCAGCTCCCAGCGGGAGGTCTACGAGCAGTACTTC.

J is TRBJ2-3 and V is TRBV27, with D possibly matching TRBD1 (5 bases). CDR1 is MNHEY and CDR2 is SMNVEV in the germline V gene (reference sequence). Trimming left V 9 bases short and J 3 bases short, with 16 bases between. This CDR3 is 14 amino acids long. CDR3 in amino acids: CASKIQVLTDTQYF. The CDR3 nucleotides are TGTGCCAGTAAGATACAGGTGTTGACAGATACGCAGTATTTT.

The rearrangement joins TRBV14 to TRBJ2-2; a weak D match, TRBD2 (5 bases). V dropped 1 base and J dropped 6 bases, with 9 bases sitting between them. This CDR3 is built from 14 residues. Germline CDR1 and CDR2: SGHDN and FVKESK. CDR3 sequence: CASSQVDGAGELFF. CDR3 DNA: TGTGCCAGCAGCCAAGTGGACGGGGCCGGGGAGCTGTTTTTT.

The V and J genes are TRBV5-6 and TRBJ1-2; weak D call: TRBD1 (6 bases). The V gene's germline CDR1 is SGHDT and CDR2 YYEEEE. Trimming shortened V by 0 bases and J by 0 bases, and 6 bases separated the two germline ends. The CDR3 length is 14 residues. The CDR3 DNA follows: TGTGCCAGCAGCTTGGGGACAGCTAACTATGGCTACACCTTC. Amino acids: CASSLGTANYGYTF. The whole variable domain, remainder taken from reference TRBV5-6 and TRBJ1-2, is DAGVTQSPTHLIKTRGQQVTLRCSPKSGHDTVSWYQQALGQGPQFIFQYYEEEERQRGNFPDRFSGHQFPNYSSELNVNALLLGDSALYLCASSLGTANYGYTFGSGTRLTVV.

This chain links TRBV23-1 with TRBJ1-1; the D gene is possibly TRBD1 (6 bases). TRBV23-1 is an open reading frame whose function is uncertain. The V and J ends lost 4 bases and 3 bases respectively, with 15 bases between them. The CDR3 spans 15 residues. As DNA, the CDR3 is TGCGCCAGCAGTCCTGAGGGCAGGGGACACACTGAAGCTTTCTTT. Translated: CASSPEGRGHTEAFF.

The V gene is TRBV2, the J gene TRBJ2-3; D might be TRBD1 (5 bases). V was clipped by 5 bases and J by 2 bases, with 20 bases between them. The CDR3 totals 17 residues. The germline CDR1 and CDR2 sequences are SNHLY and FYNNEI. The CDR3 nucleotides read TGTGCCAGCAGTCCCTGGGGCGGCATCGCCCCCACAGATACGCAGTATTTT. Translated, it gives CASSPWGGIAPTDTQYF.

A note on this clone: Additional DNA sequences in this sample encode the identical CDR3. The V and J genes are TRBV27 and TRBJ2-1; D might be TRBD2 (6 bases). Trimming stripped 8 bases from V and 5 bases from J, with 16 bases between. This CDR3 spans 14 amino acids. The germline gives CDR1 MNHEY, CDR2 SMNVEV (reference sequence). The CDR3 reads CASRRLEVDNEQFF. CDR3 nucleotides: TGTGCCAGCCGAAGACTAGAGGTCGACAATGAGCAGTTCTTC.

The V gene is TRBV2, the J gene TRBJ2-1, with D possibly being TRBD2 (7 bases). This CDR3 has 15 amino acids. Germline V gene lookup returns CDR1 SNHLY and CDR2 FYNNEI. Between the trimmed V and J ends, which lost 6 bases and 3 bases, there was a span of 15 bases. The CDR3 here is CASRMGGLDYNEQFF. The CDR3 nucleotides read TGTGCCAGCAGGATGGGGGGGCTAGACTACAATGAGCAGTTCTTC.

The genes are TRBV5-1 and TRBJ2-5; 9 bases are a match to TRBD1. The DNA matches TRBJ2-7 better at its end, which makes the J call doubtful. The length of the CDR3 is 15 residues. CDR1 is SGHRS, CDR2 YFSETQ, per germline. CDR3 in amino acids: CASSLGTGIPYEQYF. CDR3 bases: TGCGCCAGCAGCTTAGGGACAGGGATTCCCTACGAGCAGTACTTC.

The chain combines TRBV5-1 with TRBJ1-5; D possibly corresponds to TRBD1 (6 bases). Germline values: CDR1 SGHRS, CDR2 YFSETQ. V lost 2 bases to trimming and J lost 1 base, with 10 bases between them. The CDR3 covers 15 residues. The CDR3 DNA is TGCGCCAGCAGCTTTAGTGGACAGAGCAATCAGCCCCAGCATTTT. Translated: CASSFSGQSNQPQHF.

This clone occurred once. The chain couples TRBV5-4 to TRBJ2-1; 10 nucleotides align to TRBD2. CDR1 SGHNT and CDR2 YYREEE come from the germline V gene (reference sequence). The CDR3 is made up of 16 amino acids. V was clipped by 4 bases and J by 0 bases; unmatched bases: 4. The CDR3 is CASSPSSGSSYNEQFF. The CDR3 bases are TGTGCCAGCAGCCCGTCTAGCGGGAGCTCCTACAATGAGCAGTTCTTC.

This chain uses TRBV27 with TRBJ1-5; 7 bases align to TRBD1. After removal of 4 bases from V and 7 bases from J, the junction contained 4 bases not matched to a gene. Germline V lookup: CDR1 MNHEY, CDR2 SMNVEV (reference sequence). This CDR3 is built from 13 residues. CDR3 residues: CASSSRGRQPQHF. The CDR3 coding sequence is TGTGCCAGCAGTTCGAGGGGGCGGCAGCCCCAGCATTTT.

This CDR3 reads CASSPPLQETQYF. CDR3 in DNA: TGTGCCAGCAGCCCTCCTCTTCAAGAGACCCAGTACTTC. The V gene is TRBV11-2, the J gene TRBJ2-5; unclear D gene. The length of the CDR3 is 13 residues. The V end was cut by 5 bases, the J end by 2 bases, with 9 bases between. Germline V gene sequence: CDR1 SGHAT, CDR2 FQNNGV.

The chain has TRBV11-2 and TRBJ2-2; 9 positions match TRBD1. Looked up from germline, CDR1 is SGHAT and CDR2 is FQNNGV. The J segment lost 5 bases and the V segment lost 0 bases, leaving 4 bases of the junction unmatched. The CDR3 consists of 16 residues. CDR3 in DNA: TGTGCCAGCAGCTTAGATCTGACAGGGGGGACCGGGGAGCTGTTTTTT. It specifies CASSLDLTGGTGELFF.

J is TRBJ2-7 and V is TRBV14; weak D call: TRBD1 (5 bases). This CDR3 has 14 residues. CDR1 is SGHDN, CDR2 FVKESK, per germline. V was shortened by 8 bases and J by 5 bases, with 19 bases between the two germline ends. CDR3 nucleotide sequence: TGTGCCAGCCAAAAAACGACAGTTACTCACGAGCAGTACTTC. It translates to CASQKTTVTHEQYF. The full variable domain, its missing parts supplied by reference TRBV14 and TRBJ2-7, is EAGVTQFPSHSVIEKGQTVTLRCDPISGHDNLYWYRRVMGKEIKFLLHFVKESKQDESGMPNNRFLAERTGGTYSTLKVQPAELEDSGVYFCASQKTTVTHEQYFGPGTRLTVT.

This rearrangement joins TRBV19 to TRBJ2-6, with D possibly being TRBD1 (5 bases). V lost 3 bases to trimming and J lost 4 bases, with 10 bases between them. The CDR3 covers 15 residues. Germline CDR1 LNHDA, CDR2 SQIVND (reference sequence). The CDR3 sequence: CASSIQGSGANVLTF. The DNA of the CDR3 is TGTGCCAGTAGTATCCAGGGATCGGGGGCCAACGTCCTGACTTTC.